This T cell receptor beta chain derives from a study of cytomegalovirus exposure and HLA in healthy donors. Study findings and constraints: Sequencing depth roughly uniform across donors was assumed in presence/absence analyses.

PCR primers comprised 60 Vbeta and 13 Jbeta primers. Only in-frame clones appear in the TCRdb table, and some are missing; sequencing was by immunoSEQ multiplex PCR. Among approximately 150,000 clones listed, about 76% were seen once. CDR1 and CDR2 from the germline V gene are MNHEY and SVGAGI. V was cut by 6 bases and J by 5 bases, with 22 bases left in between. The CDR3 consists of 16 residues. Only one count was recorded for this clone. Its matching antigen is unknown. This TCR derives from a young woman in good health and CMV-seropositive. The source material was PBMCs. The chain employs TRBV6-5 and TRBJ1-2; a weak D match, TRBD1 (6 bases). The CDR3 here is CASSYKSPGGGYGYTF. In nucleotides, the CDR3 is TGTGCCAGCAGCTACAAATCCCCGGGGGGCGGATATGGCTACACCTTC.